The 9 T cell receptor beta chains below come from one sample, sequenced in a study of early T cells in non-severe SARS-CoV-2 infection (dated by TCRdb to the early 2020s). The library was built by means of 5' RACE. Sequencing was carried out with a NextSeq 500. TCRdb reworked the public reads: Q25 trimming with fastp, MiXCR clone assembly, productive beta chains retained. Here each entry gathers all rows of one CDR3 protein and keeps the most common genes and DNA. Here the sample has roughly 29,000 distinct CDR3 sequences; roughly 5% occur a single time. The ten largest clones capture 4.5% of the sample. Sequencing input: whole blood. The source is an adult who was a healthcare worker with PCR-confirmed SARS-CoV-2 infection or an uninfected control (not recorded which).

V is TRBV12-3 or TRBV12-4 and J is TRBJ2-6, with D perhaps matching TRBD1 (6 bases). The CDR3 sequence is 17 residues long. The ends were cut back, 5 bases at V and 0 bases at J, with 14 bases in the middle. The CDR3 spells CASSLQGHFSGANVLTF. CDR3 nucleotide sequence: TGTGCCAGCAGTCTACAGGGCCACTTCTCTGGGGCCAACGTCCTGACTTTC.

The table lists this clonotype with a few counts. This chain connects TRBV4-3 to TRBJ1-4; D is possibly TRBD1 (6 bases). Germline lookup yields CDR1 LGHNA and CDR2 YSLEER. The CDR3 runs to 15 residues. The V and J ends lost 4 bases and 6 bases respectively, with 15 bases between them. The chain's CDR3 is CASSLGQTTYEKLFF. CDR3 sequence (DNA): TGCGCCAGCAGCCTTGGACAGACGACCTATGAAAAACTGTTTTTT.

This clonotype was counted a few times. The chain links TRBV5-1 to TRBJ1-1, with 8 bases aligning to TRBD1. Looked up from germline, CDR1 is SGHRS and CDR2 is YFSETQ. There are 14 residues in the CDR3. Trimming removed 3 bases from V and 4 bases from J; junction bases left unmatched: 5. This chain's CDR3 is CASSSGQGTTEAFF. The DNA of the CDR3 is TGCGCCAGCAGCTCCGGACAGGGAACCACTGAAGCTTTCTTT.

Regarding this clonotype: Possible read error: a much larger clone is one base away. This chain uses TRBV5-1 with TRBJ2-7; D is perhaps TRBD2 (5 bases). From germline, CDR1 is SGHRS and CDR2 YFSETQ. The CDR3 contains 12 residues. CDR3 nucleotide sequence: TGCGTCAGCGGTCCCAGCTCCTACGAGCAGTACTTC. This sequence encodes CVSGPSSYEQYF.

This clonotype was seen repeatedly, ten times or more. The chain employs TRBV24-1 and TRBJ2-1; 7 nucleotides agree with TRBD1. The ends lost 1 base at V and 8 bases at J; junction bases unmatched: 13. CDR1 and CDR2 (germline): KGHDR, SFDVKD. The CDR3 has 17 residues. CDR3 amino acids: CATSDFPGQNLLDEQFF. The CDR3 bases are TGTGCCACCAGTGATTTCCCGGGACAGAACCTCCTAGATGAGCAGTTCTTC.

This clonotype was counted only a few times. This chain joins TRBV7-2 and TRBJ2-5, with 7 bases fitting TRBD2. Trimming took 1 base from V and 4 from J; bases not matched to a gene: 9. CDR1 SGHTA and CDR2 FQGNSA come from the germline V gene. The CDR3 totals 16 residues. CDR3 in amino acids: CASSLVAAGVGETQYF. CDR3 DNA sequence: TGTGCCAGCAGCTTAGTGGCCGCGGGAGTCGGAGAGACCCAGTACTTC.

This clonotype was seen repeatedly, ten times or more. The chain carries TRBV5-1 and TRBJ1-1; 8 bases align to TRBD1. Trimming took 5 bases from V and 13 from J; bases not matched to a gene: 19. The CDR3 runs 15 residues. CDR1 is SGHRS, CDR2 YFSETQ, per germline. For the CDR3, the DNA is TGCGCCAGCAGACGGACAGGGCTTATCCCACTGAAGCTTTTCTTT. This translates into CASRRTGLIPLKLFF.

This clonotype occurred many times. V usage is TRBV6-6 and J usage is TRBJ2-4; possible D gene TRBD1, 6 bases. Looked up from germline, CDR1 is MNHNY and CDR2 is SVGAGI (reference sequence). The V gene lost 2 bases and the J gene lost 13 bases, with 21 bases spanning the gap. This CDR3 region has 15 residues. The CDR3 DNA sequence: TGTGCCAGCAGTTACCGTCGGACAGTTAGCCCGGTCCAGTACTTC. It specifies CASSYRRTVSPVQYF.

This clonotype was counted at least ten times. This chain uses TRBV29-1 with TRBJ2-2; 9 bases line up with TRBD1. This CDR3 has 13 residues. CDR1 SQVTM and CDR2 ANQGSEA come from the germline V gene. V dropped 7 bases and J dropped 7; count of bases not matched to a gene: 7. The CDR3 is CSAGTGWDGELFF. The DNA of the CDR3 is TGCAGCGCAGGGACAGGGTGGGACGGGGAGCTGTTTTTT.